This T cell receptor (beta chain) was retrieved from a study of beta chain features in type 1 diabetes (dated by TCRdb to 2016 to 2018). With respect to the entire study: No differences in mean age, gender distribution, total cell number or subset yield were found between patients and healthy donors. Regulatory and stem cell-like memory subsets were isolated from only 8 patients and about eight healthy donors, whereas naive and central memory subsets came from all 28 donors. A total of approximately 99,000,000 sorted cells were examined across all samples, and RNA yield correlated strongly with the number of cells per subset. The study compared the TCRB repertoires of sorted circulating CD4+ T cell subsets in recently diagnosed type 1 diabetes patients with those in matched healthy donors. What the research found in general, with its limitations: HLA sub-analyses involved small numbers of individuals, so any influence of HLA type on TCRB rearrangement remained unresolved. At VDJ recombination sites, type 1 diabetes patients had fewer insertions and more deleted nucleotides, which implies abnormalities in thymic rearrangement. Naive, central memory and regulatory TCRB repertoires appeared to be more alike among patients than among healthy donors. PCR might favor shorter templates, but patient and control samples were amplified and corrected together, so any skew would affect both groups equally. Type 1 diabetes patients showed a moderate but significant shortening of TCRB CDR3 length in all four CD4+ subsets. Because cDNA was sequenced instead of genomic DNA, activated cells with high expression could be over-represented, although the groups did not differ in activation or CD3 levels.

From each donor, a single peripheral blood sample of approximately 110 mL on average was drawn into heparinised tubes. Naive, central memory, regulatory and stem cell-like memory CD4+ T cells were sorted on a BD FACSAria II using a panel including CD45RO, CCR7, CD25, CD127, CD95 and CD27. All sorted populations exceeded 98% purity. PBMCs were separated immediately by Lymphoprep density gradient centrifugation and were stained directly, without being cultured. Samples were stained and sorted in pairs, with one healthy donor and one patient per experiment, so that batch effects were minimized. Notes on this clone: No antigen is known for it. No base quality information exists; no much larger clone differs at one position.

The V end loses 0 bases and the J end loses 13 bases, and a stretch of 16 bases separates them. From cysteine to phenylalanine, the CDR3 is 14 amino acids long. This entry keeps only the CDR3 DNA: 42 bases, framed from base 1. The entire isolated RNA was reverse transcribed using the High Capacity cDNA Reverse Transcription Kit, and thus expressed TCRB transcripts were sequenced. Naive, central memory and regulatory T cell samples underwent deep immunoSEQ sequencing, averaging roughly 3.4 million total reads per sample. After sorted cells were lysed in RLT buffer, RNA was extracted with DNase-treated RNeasy Micro or Mini kits, with the choice depending on cell number. To prevent cross-contamination, each cell subset was processed individually, whereas patient and healthy donor samples were processed jointly. The immunoSEQ multiplex PCR was used to amplify TCRB sequences from cDNA, yielding 87-bp fragments that span the CDR3 region. Sequencing of the amplicons was performed on the Illumina HiSeq platform. Turning to the authors' computational methods: Synthetic template baselines were used to correct PCR bias computationally, reads within Hamming distance 2 were collapsed, and singletons that could not be merged were discarded. Reads were aligned against IMGT so that V, D and J genes, CDR3 length and insertions or deletions at six rearrangement sites could be assigned. Within each subset, clonotype counts were normalized to sorted cell number, and only after that were true diversity and Gini coefficients computed with the tcR R package. Repertoire sharing was quantified using the overlap coefficient calculated on TCRB nucleotide sequences. As a proxy for the pre-selection repertoire, out-of-frame TCRB sequences from naive cells were analyzed. TCRdb obtained this table from immuneACCESS and retained in-frame rearrangements with V and J assigned. These tables miss some clones; where compared with another copy, unresolved V genes account for less than half of the shortfall, and the remainder is unexplained. Clonal size and the V and J genes are those of that table, whereas D and trimming came from the DNA. Counted in this sample were more than 300,000 clones; about 15% of them appeared once. The ten largest make up approximately 0.02% of the sample.

Sequencing input: naive CD4+ T cells from blood. Explained via the paper, the cell subset or site label denotes: true naive CD4+ T cells. The receptor's source is a woman aged 18-29 years in good health. Recombination linked TRBV23-1 to TRBJ1-5; TRBD1 is perhaps the D gene, given 6 matching bases. TRBV23-1 is annotated as an ORF whose role is uncertain. Here is the DNA: TGCGCCAGCAGTCAATCGCCGGACAGCCCTGGTCAGCATTTT. It specifies CASSQSPDSPGQHF.